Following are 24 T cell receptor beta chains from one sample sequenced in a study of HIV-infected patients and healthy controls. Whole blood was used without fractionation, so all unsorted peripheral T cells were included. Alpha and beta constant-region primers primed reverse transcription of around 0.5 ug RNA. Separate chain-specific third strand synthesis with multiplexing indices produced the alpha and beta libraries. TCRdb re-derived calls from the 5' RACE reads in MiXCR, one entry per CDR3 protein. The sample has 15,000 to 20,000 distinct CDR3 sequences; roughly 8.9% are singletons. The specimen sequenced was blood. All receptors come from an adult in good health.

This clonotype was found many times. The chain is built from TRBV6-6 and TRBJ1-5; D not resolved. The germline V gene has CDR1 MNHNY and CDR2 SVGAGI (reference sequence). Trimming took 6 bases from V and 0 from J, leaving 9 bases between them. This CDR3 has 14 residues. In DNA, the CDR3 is TGTGCCAGCAGCCGGGATTATAGCAATCAGCCCCAGCATTTT. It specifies CASSRDYSNQPQHF.

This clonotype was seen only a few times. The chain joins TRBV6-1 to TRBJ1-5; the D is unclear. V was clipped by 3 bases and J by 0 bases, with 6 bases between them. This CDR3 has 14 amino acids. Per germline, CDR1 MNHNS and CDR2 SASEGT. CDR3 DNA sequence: TGTGCCAGCAGTGAGAAGCATAGCAATCAGCCCCAGCATTTT. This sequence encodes CASSEKHSNQPQHF.

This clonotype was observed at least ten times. The CDR3 loop reads CSARGDRDYEQYF. CDR3 DNA: TGCAGTGCTAGGGGGGACAGGGACTACGAGCAGTACTTC. The chain is built from TRBV20-1 and TRBJ2-7; TRBD1 matches at 9 bases. V shed 3 bases, J shed 3 bases, and the junction held 3 bases outside the gene matches. This CDR3 is built from 13 residues. The germline CDR1 and CDR2 sequences are DFQATT and SNEGSKA (reference sequence).

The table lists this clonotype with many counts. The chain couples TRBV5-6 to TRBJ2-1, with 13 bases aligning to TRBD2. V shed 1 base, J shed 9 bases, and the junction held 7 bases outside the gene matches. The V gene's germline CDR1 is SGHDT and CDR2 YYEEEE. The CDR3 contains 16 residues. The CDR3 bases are TGTGCCAGCAGCTTGCGGGCACTAGCGGGAGGGGGTGAGCAGTTCTTC. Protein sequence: CASSLRALAGGGEQFF.

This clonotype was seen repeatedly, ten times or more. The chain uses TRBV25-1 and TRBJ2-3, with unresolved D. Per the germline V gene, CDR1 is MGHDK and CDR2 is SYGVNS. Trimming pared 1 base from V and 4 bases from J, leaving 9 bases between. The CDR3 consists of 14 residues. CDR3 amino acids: CASSEFAFADTQYF. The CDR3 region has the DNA TGTGCCAGCAGTGAATTTGCTTTCGCAGATACGCAGTATTTT.

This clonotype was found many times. The CDR3 sequence: CASSLAGTSRETQYF. The CDR3 DNA follows: TGTGCCAGCAGCTTAGCCGGGACTAGTAGGGAGACCCAGTACTTC. The chain employs TRBV7-8 and TRBJ2-5; 8 positions agree with TRBD2. V trimming: 0 bases; J trimming: 5 bases; junction bases outside the gene matches: 5. This CDR3 comprises 15 residues. Germline CDR1 SGHVS, CDR2 FQNEAQ.

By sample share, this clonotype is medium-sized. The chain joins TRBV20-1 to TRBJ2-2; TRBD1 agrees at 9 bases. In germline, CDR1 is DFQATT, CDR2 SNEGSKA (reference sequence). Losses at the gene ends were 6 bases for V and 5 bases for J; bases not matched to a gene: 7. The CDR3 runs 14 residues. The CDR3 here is CSAIRDRETGELFF. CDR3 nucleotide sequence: TGCAGTGCCATACGGGACAGGGAAACCGGGGAGCTGTTTTTT.

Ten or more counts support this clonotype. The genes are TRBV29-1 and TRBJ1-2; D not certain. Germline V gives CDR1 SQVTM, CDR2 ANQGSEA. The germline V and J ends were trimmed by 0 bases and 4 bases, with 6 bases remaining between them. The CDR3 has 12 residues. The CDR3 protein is CSVEELTYGYTF. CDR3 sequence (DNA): TGCAGCGTTGAAGAATTGACCTATGGCTACACCTTC.

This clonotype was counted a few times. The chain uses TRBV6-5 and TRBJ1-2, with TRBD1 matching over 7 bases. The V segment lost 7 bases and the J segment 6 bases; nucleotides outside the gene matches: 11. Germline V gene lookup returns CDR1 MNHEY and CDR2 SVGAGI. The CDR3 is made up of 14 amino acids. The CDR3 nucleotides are TGTGCCAGCAAAAACTCTAGAACAGGGGATGGCTACACCTTC. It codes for CASKNSRTGDGYTF.

DNA for the CDR3: TGCAGTGCCCCCAATCGGTGGCAGGGCACCGGGGAGCTGTTTTTT. Translation: CSAPNRWQGTGELFF. The J gene is TRBJ2-2, the V gene TRBV20-1, with D tentatively TRBD1 (5 bases). The germline V and J ends were trimmed by 6 bases and 4 bases, with 18 bases remaining between them. The germline gives CDR1 DFQATT, CDR2 SNEGSKA (reference sequence). This CDR3 has 15 amino acids.

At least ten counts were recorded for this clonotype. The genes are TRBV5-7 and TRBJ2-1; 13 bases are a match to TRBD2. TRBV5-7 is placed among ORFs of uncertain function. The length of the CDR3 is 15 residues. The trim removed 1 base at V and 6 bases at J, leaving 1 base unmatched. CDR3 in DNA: TGTGCCAGCAGCTTGACTAGCGGGAGGGCCAATGAGCAGTTCTTC. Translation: CASSLTSGRANEQFF.

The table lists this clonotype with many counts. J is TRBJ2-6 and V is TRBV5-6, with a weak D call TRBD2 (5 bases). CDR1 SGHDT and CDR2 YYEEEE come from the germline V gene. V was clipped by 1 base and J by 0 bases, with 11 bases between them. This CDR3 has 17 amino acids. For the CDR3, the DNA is TGTGCCAGCAGCTTGTTGTCGGGAAGCTCTGGGGCCAACGTCCTGACTTTC. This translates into CASSLLSGSSGANVLTF.

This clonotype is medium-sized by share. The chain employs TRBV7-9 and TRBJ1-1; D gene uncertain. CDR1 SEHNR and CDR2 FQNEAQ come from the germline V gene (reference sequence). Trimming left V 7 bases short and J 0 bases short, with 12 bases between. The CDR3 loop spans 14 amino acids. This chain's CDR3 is CASTLEILNTEAFF. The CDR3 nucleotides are TGTGCCAGCACCCTAGAAATTTTGAACACTGAAGCTTTCTTT.

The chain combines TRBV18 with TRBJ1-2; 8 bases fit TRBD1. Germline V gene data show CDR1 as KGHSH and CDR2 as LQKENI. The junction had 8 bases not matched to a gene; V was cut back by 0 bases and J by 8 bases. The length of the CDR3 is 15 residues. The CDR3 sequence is CASSPPETGGRGYTF. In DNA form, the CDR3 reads TGTGCCAGCTCACCACCGGAAACAGGGGGACGCGGCTACACCTTC.

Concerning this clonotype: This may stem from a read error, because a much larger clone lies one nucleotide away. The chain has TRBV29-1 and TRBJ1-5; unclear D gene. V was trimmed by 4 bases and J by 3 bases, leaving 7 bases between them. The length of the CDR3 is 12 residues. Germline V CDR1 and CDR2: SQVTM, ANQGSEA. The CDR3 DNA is TGCAGCGTTGTTCAGGCCAATCAGCCCCAGCATTTT. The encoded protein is CSVVQANQPQHF.

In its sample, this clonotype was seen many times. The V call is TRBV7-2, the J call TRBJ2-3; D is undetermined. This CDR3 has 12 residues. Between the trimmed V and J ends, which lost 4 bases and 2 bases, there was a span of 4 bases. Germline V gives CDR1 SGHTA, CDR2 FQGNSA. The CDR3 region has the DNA TGTGCCAGCAGCTCCACCACAGATACGCAGTATTTT. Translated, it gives CASSSTTDTQYF.

The CDR3 loop is CASSWQGLRQPQHF. CDR3 sequence (DNA): TGTGCCAGCAGTTGGCAGGGATTGCGGCAGCCCCAGCATTTT. This sequence joins TRBV6-1 and TRBJ1-5; D possibly corresponds to TRBD1 (5 bases). The V end lost 5 bases, the J end lost 7 bases, and 15 bases lay between the germline ends. Germline-derived CDR1 and CDR2 are MNHNS and SASEGT. The CDR3 extends over 14 amino acids.

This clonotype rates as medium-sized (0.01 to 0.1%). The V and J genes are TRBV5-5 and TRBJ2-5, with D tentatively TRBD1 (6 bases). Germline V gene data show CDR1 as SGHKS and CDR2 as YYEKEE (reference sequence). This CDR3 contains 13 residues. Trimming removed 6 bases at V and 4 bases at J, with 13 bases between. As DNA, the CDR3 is TGTGCCAGCAACACACAGGGTCCAGAGACCCAGTACTTC. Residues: CASNTQGPETQYF.

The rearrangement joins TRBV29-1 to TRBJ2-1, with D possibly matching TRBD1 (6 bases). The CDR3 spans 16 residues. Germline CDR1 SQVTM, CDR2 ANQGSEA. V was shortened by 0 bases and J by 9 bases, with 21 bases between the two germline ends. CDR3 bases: TGCAGCGTTGAAGATCAGGGGACCCATATCACGGGTGAGCAGTTCTTC. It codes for CSVEDQGTHITGEQFF.

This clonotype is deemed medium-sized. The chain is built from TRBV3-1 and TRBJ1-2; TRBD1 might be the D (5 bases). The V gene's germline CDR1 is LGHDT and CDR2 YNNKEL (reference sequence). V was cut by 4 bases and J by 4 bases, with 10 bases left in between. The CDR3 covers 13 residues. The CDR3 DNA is TGTGCCAGCAGCCTCGACAGTCCCTATGGCTACACCTTC. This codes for CASSLDSPYGYTF. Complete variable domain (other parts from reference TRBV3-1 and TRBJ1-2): DTAVSQTPKYLVTQMGNDKSIKCEQNLGHDTMYWYKQDSKKFLKIMFSYNNKELIINETVPNRFSPKSPDKAHLNLHINSLELGDSAVYFCASSLDSPYGYTFGSGTRLTVV.

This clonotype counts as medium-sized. CDR3 amino acids: CASRGLHAYNEQFF. CDR3 DNA: TGTGCCAGCAGGGGACTGCACGCTTACAATGAGCAGTTCTTC. The V gene is TRBV27, the J gene TRBJ2-1, with D possibly TRBD2 on 6 matching bases. The germline V and J ends were trimmed by 6 bases and 4 bases, with 13 bases remaining between them. This CDR3 comprises 14 residues. CDR1 is MNHEY, CDR2 SMNVEV, per germline (reference sequence).

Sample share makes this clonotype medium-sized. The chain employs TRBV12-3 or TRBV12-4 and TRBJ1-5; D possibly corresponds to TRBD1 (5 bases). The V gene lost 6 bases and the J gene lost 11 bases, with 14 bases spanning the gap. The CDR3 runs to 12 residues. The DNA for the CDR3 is TGTGCCAGCAGACCCCAGGTAGGGGCCCAGCATTTT. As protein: CASRPQVGAQHF.

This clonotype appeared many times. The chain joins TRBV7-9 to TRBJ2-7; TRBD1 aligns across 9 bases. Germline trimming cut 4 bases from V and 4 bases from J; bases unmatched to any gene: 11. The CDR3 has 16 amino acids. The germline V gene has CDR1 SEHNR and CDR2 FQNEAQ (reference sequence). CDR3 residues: CASSSTSRQGGYEQYF. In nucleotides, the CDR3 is TGTGCCAGCAGCTCAACCTCCCGACAGGGGGGTTACGAGCAGTACTTC.

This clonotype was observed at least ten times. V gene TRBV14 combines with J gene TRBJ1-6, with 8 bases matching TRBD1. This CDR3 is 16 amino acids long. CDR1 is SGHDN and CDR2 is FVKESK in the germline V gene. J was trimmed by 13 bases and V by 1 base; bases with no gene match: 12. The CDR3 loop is CASSQVIRTGTSPLHF. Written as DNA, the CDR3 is TGTGCCAGCAGCCAAGTGATCAGGACAGGGACGTCGCCCCTCCACTTT. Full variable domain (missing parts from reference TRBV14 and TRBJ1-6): EAGVTQFPSHSVIEKGQTVTLRCDPISGHDNLYWYRRVMGKEIKFLLHFVKESKQDESGMPNNRFLAERTGGTYSTLKVQPAELEDSGVYFCASSQVIRTGTSPLHFGNGTRLTVT.